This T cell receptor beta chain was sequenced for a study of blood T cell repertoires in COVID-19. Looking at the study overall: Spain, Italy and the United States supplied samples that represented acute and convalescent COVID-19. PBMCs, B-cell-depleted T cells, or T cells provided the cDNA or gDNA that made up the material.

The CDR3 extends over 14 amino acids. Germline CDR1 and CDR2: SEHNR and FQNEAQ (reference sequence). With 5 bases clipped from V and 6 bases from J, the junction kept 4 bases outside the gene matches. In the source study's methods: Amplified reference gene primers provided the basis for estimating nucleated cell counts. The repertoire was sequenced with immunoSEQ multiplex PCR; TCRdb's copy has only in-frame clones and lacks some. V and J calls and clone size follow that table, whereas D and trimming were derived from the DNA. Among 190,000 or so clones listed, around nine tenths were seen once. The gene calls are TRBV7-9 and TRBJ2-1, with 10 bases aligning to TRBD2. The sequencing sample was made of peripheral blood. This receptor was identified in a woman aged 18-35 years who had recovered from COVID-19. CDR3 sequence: CASSNIAGGNEQFF. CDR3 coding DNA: TGTGCCAGCAGCAACATAGCGGGGGGCAATGAGCAGTTCTTC.